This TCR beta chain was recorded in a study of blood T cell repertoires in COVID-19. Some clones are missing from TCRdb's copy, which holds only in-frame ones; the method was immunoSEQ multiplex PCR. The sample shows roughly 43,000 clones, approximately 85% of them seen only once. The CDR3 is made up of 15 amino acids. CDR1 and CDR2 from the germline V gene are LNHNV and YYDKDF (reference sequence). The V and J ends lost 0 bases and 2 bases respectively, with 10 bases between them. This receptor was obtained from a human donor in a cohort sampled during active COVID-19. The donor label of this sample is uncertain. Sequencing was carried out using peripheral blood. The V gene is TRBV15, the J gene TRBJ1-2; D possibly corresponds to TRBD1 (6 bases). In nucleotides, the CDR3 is TGTGCCACCAGCAGAGATAGGACAGTAAACTATGGCTACACCTTC. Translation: CATSRDRTVNYGYTF.